Listed below are T cell receptor beta chains from one sample, sequenced in a study of neurological immune-mediated disorders. TCRdb ran MiXCR on the 5' RACE reads and lists one entry per CDR3 protein. Among over 35,000 distinct CDR3 sequences listed, about 12% were seen once. Sequenced: PBMCs. The receptors derive from a female donor in good health. CDR3s include the opening cysteine and the closing phenylalanine or tryptophan. The order of the fields is J gene, V gene, CDR3 protein.

j_gene: TRBJ1-2
v_gene: TRBV6-5
CDR3aa: CASSEAHSYGYTF

j_gene: TRBJ2-5
v_gene: TRBV5-1
CDR3aa: CASSLVGQETQYF

j_gene: TRBJ2-2
v_gene: TRBV20-1
CDR3aa: CSARDRLSGSIGTGELFF

j_gene: TRBJ2-1
v_gene: TRBV20-1
CDR3aa: CSATSGRASNEQFF

j_gene: TRBJ2-5
v_gene: TRBV20-1
CDR3aa: CSAHDGTSGGQGQETQYF

j_gene: TRBJ1-6
v_gene: TRBV7-8
CDR3aa: CASSPDDRVYSPLHF

j_gene: TRBJ2-7
v_gene: TRBV5-1
CDR3aa: CASSLAVGVYEQYF

j_gene: TRBJ2-7
v_gene: TRBV7-9
CDR3aa: CASSFQQNPYEQYF

j_gene: TRBJ2-7
v_gene: TRBV12-3/TRBV12-4
CDR3aa: CASRMTDRGYEQYF

j_gene: TRBJ2-3
v_gene: TRBV20-1
CDR3aa: CSAREPATYTDTQYF

j_gene: TRBJ2-5
v_gene: TRBV7-9
CDR3aa: CASSLAERTGPQETQYF

j_gene: TRBJ1-2
v_gene: TRBV29-1
CDR3aa: CSVWTGSYGYTF

j_gene: TRBJ2-3
v_gene: TRBV10-3
CDR3aa: CAISESIIVRYRVSDTQYF

j_gene: TRBJ2-5
v_gene: TRBV20-1
CDR3aa: CSASAKQETQYF

j_gene: TRBJ1-2
v_gene: TRBV7-9
CDR3aa: CASSFLGTGDQHTF

j_gene: TRBJ1-1
v_gene: TRBV7-3
CDR3aa: CASSSAGVNTEAFF

j_gene: TRBJ2-3
v_gene: TRBV18
CDR3aa: CASSTRGATTTDTQYF

j_gene: TRBJ2-1
v_gene: TRBV5-1
CDR3aa: CASSSGGVGYEQFF

j_gene: TRBJ2-7
v_gene: TRBV5-1
CDR3aa: CASSSQGTHEQYF

j_gene: TRBJ2-7
v_gene: TRBV28
CDR3aa: CASSLYTGGQYEQYF

j_gene: TRBJ2-3
v_gene: TRBV5-1
CDR3aa: CASSLAGGRGTDTQYF

j_gene: TRBJ2-7
v_gene: TRBV7-8
CDR3aa: CASSLVGVTYEQYF

j_gene: TRBJ2-2
v_gene: TRBV4-2
CDR3aa: CASSQDLAGGLSGELFF

j_gene: TRBJ1-5
v_gene: TRBV12-3/TRBV12-4
CDR3aa: CASSLSWGGSNQPQHF

j_gene: TRBJ1-5
v_gene: TRBV19
CDR3aa: CASSIGQIFNQPQHF

j_gene: TRBJ2-1
v_gene: TRBV9
CDR3aa: CASSLKTSGGREQFF

j_gene: TRBJ2-5
v_gene: TRBV7-8
CDR3aa: CASSLGGAYQETQYF

j_gene: TRBJ2-7
v_gene: TRBV9
CDR3aa: CASSGSGSGEQYF

j_gene: TRBJ2-1
v_gene: TRBV20-1
CDR3aa: CSVLYSGVKGNEQFF

j_gene: TRBJ1-1
v_gene: TRBV5-1
CDR3aa: CASRLHVTGETEAFF

j_gene: TRBJ2-7
v_gene: TRBV5-1
CDR3aa: CASSLLAGVTYEQYF

j_gene: TRBJ2-1
v_gene: TRBV29-1
CDR3aa: CNAGGWGNEQFF

j_gene: TRBJ1-1
v_gene: TRBV7-2
CDR3aa: CASSLDLVNTEAFF

j_gene: TRBJ1-2
v_gene: TRBV6-6
CDR3aa: CASSSDGRGYTF

j_gene: TRBJ1-1
v_gene: TRBV5-4
CDR3aa: CASSSPPQGANEAFF

j_gene: TRBJ2-3
v_gene: TRBV4-2
CDR3aa: CASSPHQPTGTDTQYF

j_gene: TRBJ2-7
v_gene: TRBV10-3
CDR3aa: CAIRGQGLGSEQYF

j_gene: TRBJ2-3
v_gene: TRBV27
CDR3aa: CASSLLAGGRADTQYF

j_gene: TRBJ2-7
v_gene: TRBV19
CDR3aa: CASSYLLAGVYEQYF

j_gene: TRBJ2-7
v_gene: TRBV7-8
CDR3aa: CASTSQLAGVAEQYF

j_gene: TRBJ1-2
v_gene: TRBV9
CDR3aa: CASSPQGTAAGYTF

j_gene: TRBJ2-7
v_gene: TRBV5-1
CDR3aa: CASKPAQKSYEQYF

j_gene: TRBJ2-7
v_gene: TRBV6-6
CDR3aa: CASRLLGDYEQYF

j_gene: TRBJ2-6
v_gene: TRBV12-3/TRBV12-4
CDR3aa: CASSSPNRGPGANVLTF

j_gene: TRBJ2-7
v_gene: TRBV7-9
CDR3aa: CASSVLGPTAPHEQYF

j_gene: TRBJ1-2
v_gene: TRBV29-1
CDR3aa: CGGLSYGYTF

j_gene: TRBJ2-1
v_gene: TRBV2
CDR3aa: CASRPGLYNEQFF

j_gene: TRBJ2-7
v_gene: TRBV5-1
CDR3aa: CASSRGEAGDEQYF

j_gene: TRBJ2-3
v_gene: TRBV7-2
CDR3aa: CASSSLTGTSGGTTDTQYF

j_gene: TRBJ2-7
v_gene: TRBV3-1
CDR3aa: CASSRTASSYEQYF

j_gene: TRBJ2-6
v_gene: TRBV20-1
CDR3aa: CSVPLRQAGANVLTF

j_gene: TRBJ1-1
v_gene: TRBV11-2
CDR3aa: CASSNEYQGAPGTEAFF

j_gene: TRBJ1-5
v_gene: TRBV6-2/TRBV6-3
CDR3aa: CASSYSVGPQHF